A single sample gave rise to the 3 T cell receptor beta chains below, sequenced in a study of cytomegalovirus exposure and HLA in healthy donors. The primer mix had 60 Vbeta and 13 Jbeta primers. Here immunoSEQ multiplex PCR was the method, and the copy in TCRdb shows in-frame clones only, minus some. This table holds roughly 160,000 clones, approximately 71% found once. The sequencing input was PBMCs. These TCRs come from a girl between 10 and 17 years old in good health and CMV-seronegative.

The genes are TRBV6-1 and TRBJ1-3; the D gene is possibly TRBD1 (6 bases). This CDR3 region has 15 residues. Germline CDR1 reads MNHNS; CDR2 reads SASEGT. V dropped 2 bases and J dropped 1 base, with 9 bases sitting between them. CDR3 loop: CASSEQGLSGNTIYF. The CDR3 region has the DNA TGTGCCAGCAGTGAACAGGGGCTTTCTGGAAACACCATATATTTT.

This rearrangement joins TRBV5-1 to TRBJ1-3; 8 bases fit TRBD1. Unmatched junction bases numbered 4, after V lost 4 bases and J lost 4 bases. This CDR3 has 14 amino acids. From germline, CDR1 is SGHRS and CDR2 YFSETQ. The CDR3 is CASSLDRDGNTIYF. CDR3 coding DNA: TGCGCCAGCAGCCTGGACAGGGACGGAAACACCATATATTTT.

The chain carries TRBV9 and TRBJ1-4, with 12 nucleotides matching TRBD1. Germline loops: CDR1 SGDLS, CDR2 YYNGEE. Trimming took 2 bases from V and 8 from J; bases not matched to a gene: 10. CDR3 length: 17 amino acids. CDR3 sequence: CASSVTGTGGAGEKLFF. The CDR3 coding sequence is TGTGCCAGCAGCGTCACCGGGACAGGGGGCGCTGGGGAAAAACTGTTTTTT.